This T cell receptor beta chain originates from a study of OX40 agonist ivuxolimab in advanced cancers. Study as a whole: With a range of about 23 to 90, age averaged approximately 64 years, and about 83% were male.

Libraries were prepared by immunoSEQ multiplex PCR; TCRdb keeps only in-frame clonotypes and omits some of them. The sample lists 73,000 or so clones; 80% to 95% were seen once. Broader study findings: There were, on average, more expanded clones in CD8+ T cells than in CD4+.

V gave up 5 bases and J gave up 3 bases, with 14 bases separating them. Germline V gene lookup returns CDR1 SGHAT and CDR2 FQNNGV. This CDR3 is 15 amino acids long. Turning to this clone: Its antigen is currently unknown.

The sequenced sample was CD4+ or CD8+ T cells sorted from blood, obtained in a trial of the OX40 agonist ivuxolimab. The origin of this receptor is an adult with an advanced solid tumor such as melanoma, head and neck, liver or kidney cancer. V and J are TRBV11-2 and TRBJ2-4; D not certain. The CDR3 nucleotides are TGTGCCAGCAGCCCCCTCGGGCTGAGCAAAAACATTCAGTACTTC. This gives the protein CASSPLGLSKNIQYF. Drawing the rest from reference TRBV11-2 and TRBJ2-4, the complete variable domain is EAGVAQSPRYKIIEKRQSVAFWCNPISGHATLYWYQQILGQGPKLLIQFQNNGVVDDSQLPKDRFSAERLKGVDSTLKIQPAKLEDSAVYLCASSPLGLSKNIQYFGAGTRLSVL.